Below, 22 T cell receptor beta chains from the same sample are listed, as sequenced in a study of post-analysis software for immune sequencing data. Study-level points and caveats: Controls showed lower frequencies than patients for a handful of TRBV segments, and TRBV5-6, TRBV5-1 and TRBV20-1 were among these.

Every TCR beta cDNA library bore unique molecular identifiers. Each CDR3 protein gets one entry after TCRdb re-called the PCR reads with MiXCR. The sample shows 600,000 to 750,000 distinct CDR3 sequences, 55% to 60% of them seen only once. These receptors are not linked to any known antigen. Sequencing was performed on blood. The receptors were gathered from a girl aged 2-10 years with multiple sclerosis.

The chain recombines TRBV5-1 with TRBJ2-1; TRBD2 aligns across 7 bases. The germline CDR1 and CDR2 sequences are SGHRS and YFSETQ. Germline trimming cut 4 bases from V and 9 bases from J; bases unmatched to any gene: 22. The CDR3 is 18 residues long. The CDR3 loop reads CASSHGTTSFPLLGEQFF. The CDR3 DNA follows: TGCGCCAGCAGCCATGGGACTACTAGCTTCCCCCTTTTAGGTGAGCAGTTCTTC.

The rearrangement uses TRBV11-2 and TRBJ2-1; 7 positions agree with TRBD2. The CDR3 is made up of 17 amino acids. With 1 base clipped from V and 3 bases from J, the junction kept 9 bases outside the gene matches. Looked up from germline, CDR1 is SGHAT and CDR2 is FQNNGV. CDR3 DNA: TGTGCCAGCAGCTTAGGGCGGGGGACTGCCAACTACAATGAGCAGTTCTTC. Protein sequence: CASSLGRGTANYNEQFF.

This clonotype was observed a handful of times. V is TRBV6-5 and J is TRBJ1-2; D unresolved. CDR1 and CDR2 (germline): MNHEY, SVGAGI. Deletions cut 0 bases from V and 6 bases from J, with 14 bases between. The CDR3 sequence is 15 residues long. The CDR3 loop is CASSYSSYGWDGYTF. DNA of the CDR3: TGTGCCAGCAGTTACTCGAGTTATGGTTGGGATGGCTACACCTTC.

This chain links TRBV5-1 with TRBJ2-3; D gene unclear. Germline V gives CDR1 SGHRS, CDR2 YFSETQ. This CDR3 has 14 amino acids. V dropped 3 bases and J dropped 5 bases, with 13 bases sitting between them. The CDR3 DNA is TGCGCCAGCAGCTCTGACTGGGTGGGAGATACGCAGTATTTT. Its translation is CASSSDWVGDTQYF.

A note on this clonotype: A much larger clone differs from this one at a single base, so this may be a read error. This chain joins TRBV6-2 or TRBV6-3 and TRBJ2-6; tentative D call: TRBD1 (5 bases). Germline CDR1 is MNHEY and CDR2 is SVGEGT. V dropped 5 bases and J dropped 2 bases, with 7 bases sitting between them. The CDR3 spans 14 residues. DNA for the CDR3: TGTGCCAGCAGTGACAGCCCTGGGGCCAACGTCCTGACTTTC. This translates into CASSDSPGANVLTF.

The chain carries TRBV20-1 and TRBJ2-7; 7 positions agree with TRBD1. V was clipped by 3 bases and J by 7 bases; unmatched bases: 0. The CDR3 runs to 10 residues. The germline CDR1 and CDR2 sequences are DFQATT and SNEGSKA (reference sequence). The chain's CDR3 is CSASRGEQYF. The CDR3 nucleotides read TGCAGTGCTAGCAGGGGGGAGCAGTACTTC.

The chain employs TRBV6-2 or TRBV6-3 and TRBJ2-5, with a tentative D call TRBD1 (6 bases). CDR1 and CDR2 from the germline V gene are MNHEY and SVGEGT. Trimming shortened V by 8 bases and J by 11 bases, and 24 bases separated the two germline ends. CDR3 size: 14 residues. The CDR3 bases are TGTGCCAGCGCTAAGACAGGCGGCACGAATGAGCAGTACTTC. Translating gives CASAKTGGTNEQYF.

V is TRBV10-2 and J is TRBJ1-2, with D possibly TRBD1 on 6 matching bases. This CDR3 is 15 amino acids long. CDR1 and CDR2 from the germline V gene are WSHSY and SAAADI. V was pared by 2 bases and J by 8 bases, with 18 bases between. The DNA for the CDR3 is TGCGCCAGCAGTGAGACCCCAGGGGCCTTCGGGGGCTACACCTTC. Protein: CASSETPGAFGGYTF.

This clonotype was seen a handful of times. The rearrangement links TRBV10-3 to TRBJ1-1; D gene uncertain. Germline values: CDR1 ENHRY, CDR2 SYGVKD. The CDR3 loop spans 13 amino acids. Between the trimmed V and J ends, which lost 7 bases and 1 base, there was a span of 10 bases. CDR3 in amino acids: CAIKVGRNTEAFF. The DNA for the CDR3 is TGTGCCATCAAGGTGGGTCGGAACACTGAAGCTTTCTTT.

This clonotype has only a few counts. The rearrangement uses TRBV12-3 or TRBV12-4 and TRBJ2-3; 9 nucleotides agree with TRBD2. The junction had 16 bases not matched to a gene; V was cut back by 7 bases and J by 8 bases. The CDR3 extends over 16 amino acids. The CDR3 spells CASTTFSGGLQGTQYF. CDR3 nucleotides: TGTGCCAGCACTACATTTAGCGGGGGCCTCCAGGGTACGCAGTATTTT.

Only one count was recorded for this clonotype. This sequence joins TRBV6-2 or TRBV6-3 and TRBJ2-3; D remains ambiguous. Germline V gene sequence: CDR1 MNHEY, CDR2 SVGEGT. V was cut by 9 bases and J by 6 bases, with 10 bases left in between. CDR3 length equals 11 residues. The CDR3 sequence: CASAHPDTQYF. CDR3 nucleotides: TGTGCCAGTGCGCACCCGGATACGCAGTATTTT.

V is TRBV27 and J is TRBJ2-3, with D maybe TRBD1 (5 bases). The CDR3 length is 13 residues. Per germline, CDR1 MNHEY and CDR2 SMNVEV (reference sequence). With 5 bases removed from V and 9 bases from J, the gap between germline ends came to 15 bases. The CDR3 sequence: CASSDDQRGTQYF. As DNA, the CDR3 is TGTGCCAGCAGTGACGACCAAAGGGGCACGCAGTATTTT.

Only a few counts were recorded for this clonotype. The chain combines TRBV7-3 with TRBJ1-1, with 8 bases lining up with TRBD1. The length of the CDR3 is 13 residues. With V trimmed by 4 bases and J by 3 bases, 1 base remained unmatched. The germline CDR1 and CDR2 sequences are SGHTA and FQGTGA. CDR3 nucleotide sequence: TGTGCCAGCAGCTCCAGGGGGCACACTGAAGCTTTCTTT. Amino acids: CASSSRGHTEAFF.

The rearrangement links TRBV5-1 to TRBJ2-1, with TRBD2 as a possible D gene (6 bases). The CDR3 is made up of 15 amino acids. The V gene's germline CDR1 is SGHRS and CDR2 YFSETQ. Trimming took 5 bases from V and 5 from J, leaving 17 bases between them. CDR3 in amino acids: CASRPVSGENNEQFF. In DNA, the CDR3 is TGCGCCAGCAGGCCCGTGTCGGGAGAAAACAATGAGCAGTTCTTC. The full variable domain, its missing parts supplied by reference TRBV5-1 and TRBJ2-1, is KAGVTQTPRYLIKTRGQQVTLSCSPISGHRSVSWYQQTPGQGLQFLFEYFSETQRNKGNFPGRFSGRQFSNSRSEMNVSTLELGDSALYLCASRPVSGENNEQFFGPGTRLTVL.

This clonotype was picked up a small number of times. This rearrangement joins TRBV29-1 to TRBJ2-7, with 9 bases aligning to TRBD2. Germline lookup yields CDR1 SQVTM and CDR2 ANQGSEA. J gave up 1 base and V 5 bases, and 6 bases lay outside the gene matches. This CDR3 contains 14 residues. The CDR3 here is CSVLAGASSYEQYF. In DNA, the CDR3 is TGCAGCGTTTTAGCGGGAGCGTCGTCCTACGAGCAGTACTTC.

This chain joins TRBV5-1 and TRBJ2-5, with D possibly TRBD1 on 5 matching bases. Trimming shortened V by 4 bases and J by 5 bases, and 15 bases separated the two germline ends. CDR3 length equals 14 residues. From germline, CDR1 is SGHRS and CDR2 YFSETQ. The CDR3 protein is CASSLATGFETQYF. In nucleotides, the CDR3 is TGCGCCAGCAGCCTCGCCACAGGTTTCGAGACCCAGTACTTC.

This clonotype was seen more than once but under ten times. CDR3 region: CSAPLAGGPDTQYF. In DNA form, the CDR3 reads TGCAGTGCTCCTCTAGCGGGAGGGCCAGATACGCAGTATTTT. The chain couples TRBV20-1 to TRBJ2-3; 12 bases line up with TRBD2. V lost 5 bases to trimming and J lost 4 bases; unmatched junction nucleotides: 4. The CDR3 is 14 residues long. Germline assignment: CDR1 DFQATT and CDR2 SNEGSKA (reference sequence).

V usage is TRBV7-2 and J usage is TRBJ1-6; no reliable D call. The CDR3 spans 12 residues. Per the germline V gene, CDR1 is SGHTA and CDR2 is FQGNSA. Trimming left V 0 bases short and J 13 bases short, with 7 bases between. The DNA of the CDR3 is TGTGCCAGCAGCTTAGCCGGGCCCCCCCTCCACTTT. It yields the protein CASSLAGPPLHF.

The chain combines TRBV13 with TRBJ2-5; 7 bases match TRBD2. The assigned J gene may be wrong: the sequence end matches TRBJ2-7 better. The CDR3 loop spans 18 amino acids. The V gene's germline CDR1 is PRHDT and CDR2 FYEKMQ (reference sequence). The CDR3 DNA follows: TGTGCCAGCAGCTCCCAGGAGCCTAGCGGAGGGGCACCCTACGAGCAGTACTTC. It codes for CASSSQEPSGGAPYEQYF.

The chain combines TRBV19 with TRBJ2-7; possible D gene TRBD2, 6 bases. The CDR3 has 16 residues. Per germline, CDR1 LNHDA and CDR2 SQIVND (reference sequence). The V end was cut by 0 bases, the J end by 5 bases, with 17 bases between. In DNA, the CDR3 is TGTGCCAGTAGTATAGAAATGGGACTTCGCAACCACGAGCAGTACTTC. Protein: CASSIEMGLRNHEQYF. Using reference TRBV19 and TRBJ2-7 for the parts outside the CDR3, the full variable domain is DGGITQSPKYLFRKEGQNVTLSCEQNLNHDAMYWYRQDPGQGLRLIYYSQIVNDFQKGDIAEGYSVSREKKESFPLTVTSAQKNPTAFYLCASSIEMGLRNHEQYFGPGTRLTVT.

The chain combines TRBV12-3 or TRBV12-4 with TRBJ2-7, with D possibly matching TRBD2 (5 bases). V lost 2 bases, J lost 2 bases, and 19 bases lay in between. The CDR3 totals 17 residues. CDR3 loop: CASSLRHGVASTYEQYF. The CDR3 nucleotides read TGTGCCAGCAGTTTACGCCACGGGGTAGCCTCTACCTACGAGCAGTACTTC.

The chain links TRBV10-3 to TRBJ2-6; 8 bases are shared with TRBD2. Trimming at V came to 0 bases and at J to 0 bases, leaving 10 bases not matched to a gene. Per the germline V gene, CDR1 is ENHRY and CDR2 is SYGVKD. The CDR3 consists of 20 residues. The CDR3 region is CAISESRSSGVYSGANVLTF. In DNA form, the CDR3 reads TGTGCCATCAGTGAGTCGAGAAGTAGCGGGGTATACTCTGGGGCCAACGTCCTGACTTTC.